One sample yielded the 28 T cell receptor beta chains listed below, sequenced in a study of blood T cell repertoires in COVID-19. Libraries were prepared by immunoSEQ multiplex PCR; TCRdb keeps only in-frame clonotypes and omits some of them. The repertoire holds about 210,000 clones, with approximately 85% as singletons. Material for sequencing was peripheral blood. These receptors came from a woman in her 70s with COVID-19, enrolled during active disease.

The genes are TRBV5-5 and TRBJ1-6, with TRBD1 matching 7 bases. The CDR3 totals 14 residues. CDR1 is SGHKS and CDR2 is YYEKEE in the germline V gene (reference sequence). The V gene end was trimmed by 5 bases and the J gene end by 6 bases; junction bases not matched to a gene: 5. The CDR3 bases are TGTGCCAGCAGAACCGGGACAGCTAATTCACCCCTCCACTTT. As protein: CASRTGTANSPLHF.

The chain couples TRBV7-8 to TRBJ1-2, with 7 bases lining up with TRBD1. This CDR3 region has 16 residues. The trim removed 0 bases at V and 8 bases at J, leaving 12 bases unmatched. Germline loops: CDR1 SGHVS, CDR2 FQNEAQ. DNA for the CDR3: TGTGCCAGCAGCTTAGCGCAGGCAGAAGGGGGCATCGGCTACACCTTC. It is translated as CASSLAQAEGGIGYTF.

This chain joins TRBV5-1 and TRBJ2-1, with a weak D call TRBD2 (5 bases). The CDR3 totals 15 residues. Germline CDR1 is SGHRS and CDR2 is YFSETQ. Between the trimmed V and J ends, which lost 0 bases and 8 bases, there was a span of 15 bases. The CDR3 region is CASSLGPQLEDEQFF. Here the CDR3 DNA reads TGCGCCAGCAGCTTGGGTCCCCAACTAGAGGATGAGCAGTTCTTC.

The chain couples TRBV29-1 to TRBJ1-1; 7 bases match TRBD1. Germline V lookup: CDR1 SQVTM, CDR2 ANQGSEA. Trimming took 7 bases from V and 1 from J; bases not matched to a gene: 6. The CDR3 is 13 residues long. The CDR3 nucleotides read TGCAGCGCACGACAGGGATCGAACACTGAAGCTTTCTTT. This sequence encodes CSARQGSNTEAFF.

CDR3 in amino acids: CATQGGHGQPQHF. CDR3 sequence (DNA): TGTGCCACCCAAGGGGGTCATGGTCAGCCCCAGCATTTT. J is TRBJ1-5 and V is TRBV6-5; possible D gene TRBD1, 6 bases. This CDR3 comprises 13 residues. Germline loops: CDR1 MNHEY, CDR2 SVGAGI. V gave up 10 bases and J gave up 6 bases, with 16 bases separating them.

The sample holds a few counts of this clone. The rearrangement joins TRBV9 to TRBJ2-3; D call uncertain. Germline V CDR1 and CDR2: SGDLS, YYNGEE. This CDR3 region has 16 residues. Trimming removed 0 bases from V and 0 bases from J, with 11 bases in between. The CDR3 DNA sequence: TGTGCCAGCAGCGTAGTACCCGGTAGCAGCACAGATACGCAGTATTTT. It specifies CASSVVPGSSTDTQYF.

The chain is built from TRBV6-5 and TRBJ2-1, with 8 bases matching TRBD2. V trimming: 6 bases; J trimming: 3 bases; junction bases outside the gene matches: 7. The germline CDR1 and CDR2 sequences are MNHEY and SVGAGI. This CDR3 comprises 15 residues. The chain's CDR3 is CASRLSGEGYNEQFF. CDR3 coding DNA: TGTGCCAGCAGACTTAGCGGGGAGGGCTACAATGAGCAGTTCTTC.

The CDR3 loop is CASSQVALPESNYGYTF. The DNA of the CDR3 is TGTGCCAGCAGCCAAGTCGCTTTGCCAGAATCTAACTATGGCTACACCTTC. The genes are TRBV4-2 and TRBJ1-2, with unresolved D. V lost 1 base, J lost 0 bases, and 15 bases lay in between. Germline V lookup: CDR1 LGHNA, CDR2 YNFKEQ. There are 17 residues in the CDR3.

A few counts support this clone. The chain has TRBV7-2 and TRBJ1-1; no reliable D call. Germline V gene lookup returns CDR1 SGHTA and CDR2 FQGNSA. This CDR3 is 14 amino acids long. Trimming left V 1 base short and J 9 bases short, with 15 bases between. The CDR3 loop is CASSLGGRERKAFF. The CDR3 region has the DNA TGTGCCAGCAGCTTAGGAGGACGGGAGAGGAAAGCTTTCTTT.

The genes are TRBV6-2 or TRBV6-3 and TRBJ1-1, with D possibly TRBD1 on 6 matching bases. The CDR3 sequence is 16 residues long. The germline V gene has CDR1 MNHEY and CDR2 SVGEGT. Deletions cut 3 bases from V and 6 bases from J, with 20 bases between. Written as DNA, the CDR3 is TGTGCCAGCAGTTATTCCTTCAACAGGGTCTATCCTGAAGCTTTCTTT. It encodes CASSYSFNRVYPEAFF.

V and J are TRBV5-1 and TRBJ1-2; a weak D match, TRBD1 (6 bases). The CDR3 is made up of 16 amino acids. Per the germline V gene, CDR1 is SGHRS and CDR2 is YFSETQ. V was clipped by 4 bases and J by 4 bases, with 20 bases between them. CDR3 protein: CASSPSGQSDFYGYTF. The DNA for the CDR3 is TGCGCCAGCAGCCCCTCCGGACAGTCAGATTTCTATGGCTACACCTTC.

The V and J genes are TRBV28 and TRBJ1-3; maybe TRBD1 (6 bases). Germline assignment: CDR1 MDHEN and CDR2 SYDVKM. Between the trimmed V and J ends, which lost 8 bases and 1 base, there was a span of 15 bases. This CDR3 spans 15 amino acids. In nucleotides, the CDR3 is TGTGCCAGCGCTACAGGGTCCCGATCTGGAAACACCATATATTTT. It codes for CASATGSRSGNTIYF.

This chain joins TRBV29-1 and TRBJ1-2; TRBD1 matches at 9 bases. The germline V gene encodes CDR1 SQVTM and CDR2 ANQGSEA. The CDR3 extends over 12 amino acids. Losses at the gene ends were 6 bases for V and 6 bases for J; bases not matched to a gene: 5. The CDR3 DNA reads TGCAGCGTCCACAGGGGGCTCGATGGCTACACCTTC. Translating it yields CSVHRGLDGYTF.

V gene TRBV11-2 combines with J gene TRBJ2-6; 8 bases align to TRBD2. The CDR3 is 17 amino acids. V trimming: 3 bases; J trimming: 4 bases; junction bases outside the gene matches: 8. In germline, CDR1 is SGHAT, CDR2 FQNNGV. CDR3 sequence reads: CASSFGRAVWGANVLTF. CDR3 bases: TGTGCCAGCAGCTTCGGGAGGGCTGTGTGGGGGGCCAACGTCCTGACTTTC. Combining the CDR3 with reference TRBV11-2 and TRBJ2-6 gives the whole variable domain EAGVAQSPRYKIIEKRQSVAFWCNPISGHATLYWYQQILGQGPKLLIQFQNNGVVDDSQLPKDRFSAERLKGVDSTLKIQPAKLEDSAVYLCASSFGRAVWGANVLTFGAGSRLTVL.

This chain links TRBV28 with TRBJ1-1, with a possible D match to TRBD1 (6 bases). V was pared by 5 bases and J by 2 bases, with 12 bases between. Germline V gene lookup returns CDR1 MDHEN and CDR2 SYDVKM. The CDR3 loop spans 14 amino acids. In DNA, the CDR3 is TGTGCCAGCAGTATCAGGACAGTCAACACTGAAGCTTTCTTT. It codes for CASSIRTVNTEAFF. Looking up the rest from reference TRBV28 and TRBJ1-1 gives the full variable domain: DVKVTQSSRYLVKRTGEKVFLECVQDMDHENMFWYRQDPGLGLRLIYFSYDVKMKEKGDIPEGYSVSREKKERFSLILESASTNQTSMYLCASSIRTVNTEAFFGQGTRLTVV.

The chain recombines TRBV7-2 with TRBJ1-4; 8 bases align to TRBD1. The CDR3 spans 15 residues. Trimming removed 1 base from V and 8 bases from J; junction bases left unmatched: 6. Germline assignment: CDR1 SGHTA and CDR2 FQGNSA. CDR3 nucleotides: TGTGCCAGCAGCTTAGAAACAGGGGGGAGCGAAAAACTGTTTTTT. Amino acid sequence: CASSLETGGSEKLFF.

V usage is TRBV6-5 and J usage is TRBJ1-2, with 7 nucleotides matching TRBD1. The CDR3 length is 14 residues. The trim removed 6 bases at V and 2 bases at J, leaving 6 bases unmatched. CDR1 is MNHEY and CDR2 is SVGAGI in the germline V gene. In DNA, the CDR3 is TGTGCCAGCAGCCTTGACAGGGCGAACTATGGCTACACCTTC. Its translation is CASSLDRANYGYTF.

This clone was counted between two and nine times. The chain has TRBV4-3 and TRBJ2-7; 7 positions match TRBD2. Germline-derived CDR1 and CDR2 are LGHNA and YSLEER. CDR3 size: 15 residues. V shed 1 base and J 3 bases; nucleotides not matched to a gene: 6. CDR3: CASSQAGGGGYEQYF. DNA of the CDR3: TGCGCCAGCAGCCAAGCGGGCGGGGGTGGCTACGAGCAGTACTTC.

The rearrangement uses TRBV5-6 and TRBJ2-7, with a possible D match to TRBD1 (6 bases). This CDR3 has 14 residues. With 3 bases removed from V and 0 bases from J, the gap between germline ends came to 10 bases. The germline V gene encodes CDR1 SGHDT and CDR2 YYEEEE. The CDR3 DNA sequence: TGTGCCAGCAGCTCCGGACAGCCCTCCTACGAGCAGTACTTC. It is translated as CASSSGQPSYEQYF. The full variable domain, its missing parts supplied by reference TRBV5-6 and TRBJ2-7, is DAGVTQSPTHLIKTRGQQVTLRCSPKSGHDTVSWYQQALGQGPQFIFQYYEEEERQRGNFPDRFSGHQFPNYSSELNVNALLLGDSALYLCASSSGQPSYEQYFGPGTRLTVT.

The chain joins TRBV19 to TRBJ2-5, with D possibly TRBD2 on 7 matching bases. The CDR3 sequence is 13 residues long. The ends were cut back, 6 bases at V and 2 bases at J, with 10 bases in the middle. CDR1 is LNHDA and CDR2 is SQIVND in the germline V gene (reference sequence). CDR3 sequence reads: CASRGGPQETQYF. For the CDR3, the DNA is TGTGCCAGTAGGGGGGGGCCTCAAGAGACCCAGTACTTC.

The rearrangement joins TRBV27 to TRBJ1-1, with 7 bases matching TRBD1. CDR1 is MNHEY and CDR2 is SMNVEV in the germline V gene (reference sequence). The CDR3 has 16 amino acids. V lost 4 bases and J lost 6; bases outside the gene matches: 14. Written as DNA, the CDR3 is TGTGCCAGCAGTTCGGAAGCTAAGGGGGCTACGGCTGAAGCTTTCTTT. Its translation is CASSSEAKGATAEAFF.

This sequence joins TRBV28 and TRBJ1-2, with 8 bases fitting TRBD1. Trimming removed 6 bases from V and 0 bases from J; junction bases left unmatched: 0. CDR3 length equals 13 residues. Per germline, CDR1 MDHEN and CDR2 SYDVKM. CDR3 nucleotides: TGTGCCAGCAGGGGACAGGCTAACTATGGCTACACCTTC. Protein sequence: CASRGQANYGYTF.

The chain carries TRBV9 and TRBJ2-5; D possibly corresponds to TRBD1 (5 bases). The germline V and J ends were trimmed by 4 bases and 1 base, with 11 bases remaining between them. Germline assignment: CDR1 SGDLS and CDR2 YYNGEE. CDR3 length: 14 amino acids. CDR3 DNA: TGTGCCAGCAGCCCCCAGGGAATCCAAGAGACCCAGTACTTC. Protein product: CASSPQGIQETQYF.

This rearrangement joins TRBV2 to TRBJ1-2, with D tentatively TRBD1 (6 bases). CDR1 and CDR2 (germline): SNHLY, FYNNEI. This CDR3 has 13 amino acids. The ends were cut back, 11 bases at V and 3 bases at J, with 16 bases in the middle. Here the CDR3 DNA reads TGTGCCGGGACGGACAGCTGGGACTATGGCTACACCTTC. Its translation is CAGTDSWDYGYTF. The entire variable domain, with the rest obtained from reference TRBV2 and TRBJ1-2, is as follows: EPEVTQTPSHQVTQMGQEVILRCVPISNHLYFYWYRQILGQKVEFLVSFYNNEISEKSEIFDDQFSVERPDGSNFTLKIRSTKLEDSAMYFCAGTDSWDYGYTFGSGTRLTVV.

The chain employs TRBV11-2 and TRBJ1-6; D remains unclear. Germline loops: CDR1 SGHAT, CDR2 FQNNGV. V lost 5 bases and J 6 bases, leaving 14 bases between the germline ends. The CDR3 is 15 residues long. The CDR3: CASSTMAGSNSPLHF. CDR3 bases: TGTGCCAGCAGCACAATGGCTGGCAGTAATTCACCCCTCCACTTT.

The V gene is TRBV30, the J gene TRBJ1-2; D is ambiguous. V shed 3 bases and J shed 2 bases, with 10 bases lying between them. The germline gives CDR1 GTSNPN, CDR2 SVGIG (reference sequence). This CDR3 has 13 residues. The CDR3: CAWRERGNYGYTF. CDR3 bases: TGTGCCTGGAGAGAACGGGGAAACTATGGCTACACCTTC.

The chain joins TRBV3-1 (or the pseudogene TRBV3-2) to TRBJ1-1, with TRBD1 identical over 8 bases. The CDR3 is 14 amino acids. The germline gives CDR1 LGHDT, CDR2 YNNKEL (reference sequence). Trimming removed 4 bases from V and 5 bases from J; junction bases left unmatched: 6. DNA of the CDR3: TGTGCCAGCAGCCGGGGGACAGGCAATACTGAAGCTTTCTTT. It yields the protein CASSRGTGNTEAFF.

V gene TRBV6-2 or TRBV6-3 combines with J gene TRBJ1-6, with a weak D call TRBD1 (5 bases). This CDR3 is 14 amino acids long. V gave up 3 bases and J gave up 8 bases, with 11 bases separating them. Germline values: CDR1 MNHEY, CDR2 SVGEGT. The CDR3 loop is CASSYQGWHSPLHF. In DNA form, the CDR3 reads TGTGCCAGCAGTTATCAGGGCTGGCATTCACCCCTCCACTTT.